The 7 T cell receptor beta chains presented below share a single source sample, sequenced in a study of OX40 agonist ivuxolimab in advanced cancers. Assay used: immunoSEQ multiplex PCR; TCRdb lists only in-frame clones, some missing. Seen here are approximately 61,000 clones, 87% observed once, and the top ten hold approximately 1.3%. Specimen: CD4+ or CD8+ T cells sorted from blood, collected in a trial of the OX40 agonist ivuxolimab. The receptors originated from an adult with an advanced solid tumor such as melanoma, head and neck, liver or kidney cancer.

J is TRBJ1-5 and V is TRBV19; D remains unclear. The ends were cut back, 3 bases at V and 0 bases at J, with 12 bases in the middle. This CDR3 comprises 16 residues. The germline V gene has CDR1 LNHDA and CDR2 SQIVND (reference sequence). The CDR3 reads CASSMRRVDSNQPQHF. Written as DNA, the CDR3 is TGTGCCAGTAGTATGCGGAGGGTTGATAGCAATCAGCCCCAGCATTTT.

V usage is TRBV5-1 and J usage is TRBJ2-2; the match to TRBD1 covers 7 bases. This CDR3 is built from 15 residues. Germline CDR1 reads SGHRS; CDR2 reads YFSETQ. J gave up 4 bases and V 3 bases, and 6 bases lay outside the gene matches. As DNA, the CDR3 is TGCGCCAGCAGCTCATTACAGGGGTTCACCGGGGAGCTGTTTTTT. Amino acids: CASSSLQGFTGELFF.

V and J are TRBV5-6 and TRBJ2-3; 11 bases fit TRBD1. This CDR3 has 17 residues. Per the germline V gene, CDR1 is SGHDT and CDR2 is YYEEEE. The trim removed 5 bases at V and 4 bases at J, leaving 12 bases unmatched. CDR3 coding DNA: TGTGCCAGCAGGCGAGGACAGGGGGCTTTGAGGGCAGATACGCAGTATTTT. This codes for CASRRGQGALRADTQYF. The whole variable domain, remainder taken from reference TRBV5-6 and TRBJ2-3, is DAGVTQSPTHLIKTRGQQVTLRCSPKSGHDTVSWYQQALGQGPQFIFQYYEEEERQRGNFPDRFSGHQFPNYSSELNVNALLLGDSALYLCASRRGQGALRADTQYFGPGTRLTVL.

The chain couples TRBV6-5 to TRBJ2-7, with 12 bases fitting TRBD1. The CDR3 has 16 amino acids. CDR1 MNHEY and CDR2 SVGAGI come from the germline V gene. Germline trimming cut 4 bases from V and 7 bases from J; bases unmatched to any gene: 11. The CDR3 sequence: CASSSLRDRGRDEQYF. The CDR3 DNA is TGTGCCAGCAGTTCACTCCGGGACAGGGGGCGTGATGAGCAGTACTTC.

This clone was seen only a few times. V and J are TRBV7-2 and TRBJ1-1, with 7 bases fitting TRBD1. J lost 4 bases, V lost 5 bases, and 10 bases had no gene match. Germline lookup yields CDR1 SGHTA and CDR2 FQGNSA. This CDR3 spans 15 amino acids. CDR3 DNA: TGTGCCAGCAGCGACCAAGGGGGCGCGGGCACTGAAGCTTTCTTT. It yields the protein CASSDQGGAGTEAFF.

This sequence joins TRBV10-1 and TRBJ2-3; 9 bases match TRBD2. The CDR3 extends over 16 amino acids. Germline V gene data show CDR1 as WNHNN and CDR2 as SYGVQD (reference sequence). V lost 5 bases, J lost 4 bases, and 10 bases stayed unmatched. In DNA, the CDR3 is TGCGCCAGCAGTCCCGGGCTAGCGGGGCCTGCAGATACGCAGTATTTT. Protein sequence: CASSPGLAGPADTQYF.

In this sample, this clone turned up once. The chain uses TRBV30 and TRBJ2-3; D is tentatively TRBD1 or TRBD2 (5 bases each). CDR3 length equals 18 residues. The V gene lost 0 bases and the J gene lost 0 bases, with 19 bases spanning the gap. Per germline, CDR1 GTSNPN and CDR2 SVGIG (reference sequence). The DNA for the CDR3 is TGTGCCTGGAGTGTAGGGTTTGGGGACGGCTATAGCACAGATACGCAGTATTTT. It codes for CAWSVGFGDGYSTDTQYF.